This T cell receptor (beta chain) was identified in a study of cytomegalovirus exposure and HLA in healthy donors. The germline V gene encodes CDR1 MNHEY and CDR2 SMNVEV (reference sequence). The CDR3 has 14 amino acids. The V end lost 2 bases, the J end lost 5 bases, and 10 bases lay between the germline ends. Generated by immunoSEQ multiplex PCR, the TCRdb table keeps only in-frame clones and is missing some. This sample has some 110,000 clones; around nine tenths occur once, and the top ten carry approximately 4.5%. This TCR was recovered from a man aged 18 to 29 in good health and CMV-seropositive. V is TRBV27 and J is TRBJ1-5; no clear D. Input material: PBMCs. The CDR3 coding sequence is TGTGCCAGCAGTTTAATTGGAGGTTATCAGCCCCAGCATTTT. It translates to CASSLIGGYQPQHF.